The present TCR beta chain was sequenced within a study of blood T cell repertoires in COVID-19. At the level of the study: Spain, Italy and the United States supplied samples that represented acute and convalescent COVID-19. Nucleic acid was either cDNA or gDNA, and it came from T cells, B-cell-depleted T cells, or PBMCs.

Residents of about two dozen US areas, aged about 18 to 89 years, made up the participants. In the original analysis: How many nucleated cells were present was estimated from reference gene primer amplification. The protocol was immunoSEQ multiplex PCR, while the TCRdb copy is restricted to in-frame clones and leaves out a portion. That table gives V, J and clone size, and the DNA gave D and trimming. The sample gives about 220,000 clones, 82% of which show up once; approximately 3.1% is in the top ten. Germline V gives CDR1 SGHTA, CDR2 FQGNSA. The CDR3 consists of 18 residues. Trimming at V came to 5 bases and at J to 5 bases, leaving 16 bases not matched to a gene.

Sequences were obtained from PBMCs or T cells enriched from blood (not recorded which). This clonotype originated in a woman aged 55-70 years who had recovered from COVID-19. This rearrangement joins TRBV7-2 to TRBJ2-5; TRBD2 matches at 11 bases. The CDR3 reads CASSRAAVLAGGPETQYF. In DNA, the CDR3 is TGTGCCAGCAGCCGTGCGGCGGTCCTAGCGGGGGGCCCGGAGACCCAGTACTTC. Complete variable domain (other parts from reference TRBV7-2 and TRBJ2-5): GAGVSQSPSNKVTEKGKDVELRCDPISGHTALYWYRQSLGQGLEFLIYFQGNSAPDKSGLPSDRFSAERTGGSVSTLTIQRTQQEDSAVYLCASSRAAVLAGGPETQYFGPGTRLLVL.